These T cell receptor beta chains were read from a single sample in a study of cytomegalovirus exposure and HLA in healthy donors. Assay used: immunoSEQ multiplex PCR; TCRdb lists only in-frame clones, some missing. The table includes 95,000 to 150,000 clones, about three quarters detected once. The source material was PBMCs. The receptors come from a woman in her thirties or forties in good health and CMV-seropositive. The CDR3 runs from the conserved cysteine through the conserved F or W. D genes are given only for firm matches. A clone size is listed for some rows: how often the clone was seen (once, few, many), or a class if it is expanded.

v_call	d_call	clone_size	j_call	cdr3_nt	cdr3_aa
TRBV2	NA	once	TRBJ1-6	TGTGCCAGCAGGATTGGACAACCGAGCTTTAATTCACCCCTCCACTTT	CASRIGQPSFNSPLHF
TRBV5-4	TRBD2	NA	TRBJ2-3	TGTGCCAGCAGCTTAGCGGGGGCGACAGATACGCAGTATTTT	CASSLAGATDTQYF
TRBV6-5	NA	NA	TRBJ2-1	TGTGCCAGCAGACGGACGTGGGACTCCTCTAATGAGCAGTTCTTC	CASRRTWDSSNEQFF
TRBV12-5	NA	NA	TRBJ2-1	TGTGCTAGTGGACCTCACCCAGGGGCCAATGAGCAGTTCTTC	CASGPHPGANEQFF
TRBV7-9	NA	NA	TRBJ1-3	TGTGCCAGCGGGGGGGTTTCTGGAAACACCATATATTTT	CASGGVSGNTIYF
TRBV6-1	NA	NA	TRBJ1-5	TGTGCCAGCAGGGGGGGAGGGAGCAATCAGCCCCAGCATTTT	CASRGGGSNQPQHF
TRBV13	TRBD2	NA	TRBJ2-1	TGTGCCAGCAGCTTGACTAGCGGGAGGGCCTACAATGAGCAGTTCTTC	CASSLTSGRAYNEQFF
TRBV29-1	TRBD1	NA	TRBJ1-1	TGCAGCGTTGAAGAAGGGACAGGGAACACTGAAGCTTTCTTT	CSVEEGTGNTEAFF
TRBV6-1	TRBD2	NA	TRBJ2-3	TGTGCCAGCAGTGAGACTAGCGGGGGAAGAGATACGCAGTATTTT	CASSETSGGRDTQYF
TRBV5-1	TRBD2	once	TRBJ2-5	TGCGCCAGCAGCCACGGGGGGTCAGGGGAGACCCAGTACTTC	CASSHGGSGETQYF
TRBV19	NA	NA	TRBJ1-5	TGTGCCAGTAGTATAGATAGGGGGAATCAGCCCCAGCATTTT	CASSIDRGNQPQHF
TRBV5-1	TRBD2	NA	TRBJ2-5	TGCGCCAGCAGCACCGGGGGGGCGGGGGTTATAATGGAGACCCAGTACTTC	CASSTGGAGVIMETQYF
TRBV2	TRBD1	NA	TRBJ1-1	TGTGCCAGCAAGGGACAGGGATTGAACACTGAAGCTTTCTTT	CASKGQGLNTEAFF
TRBV2	TRBD2	NA	TRBJ2-5	TGTGCCAGCAGTCCCGGTACTAGCGGGAGCTTCCCTCGGTCGGAGACCCAGTACTTC	CASSPGTSGSFPRSETQYF
TRBV2	NA	NA	TRBJ1-3	TGTGCCAGCAGTGAAAGGACAGCTGGAAACACCATATATTTT	CASSERTAGNTIYF
TRBV2	TRBD1	NA	TRBJ1-1	TGTGCCAGCAGGTCGGACAGGGCGAACACTGAAGCTTTCTTT	CASRSDRANTEAFF
TRBV10-2	TRBD2	few	TRBJ2-7	TGCGCCAGCGGGGGGGGCTACGAGCAGTACTTC	CASGGGYEQYF
TRBV2	NA	NA	TRBJ2-1	TGTGCCAGCAGTCGAAGACTCTACAACGAGCAGTTCTTC	CASSRRLYNEQFF
TRBV19	TRBD1	NA	TRBJ1-5	TGTGCCAGTAGTATAGAGACAGGGATTCAGCCCCAGCATTTT	CASSIETGIQPQHF
TRBV19	TRBD1	NA	TRBJ1-1	TGTGCCAGTAGTACGCAATCCTCGACAGGGGCTGACACTGAAGCTTTCTTT	CASSTQSSTGADTEAFF
TRBV19	NA	few	TRBJ2-2	TGTGCCAGTAGTATAGCCCCCGGCGGGATATCCGGGGAGCTGTTTTTT	CASSIAPGGISGELFF
TRBV4-1	NA	NA	TRBJ1-6	TGCGCCAGCAGCCAAGTTAAGGGGCCTCAGACACCCCTCCACTTT	CASSQVKGPQTPLHF
TRBV5-4	NA	once	TRBJ2-1	TGTGCCAGCAGCCCTCCTACTAGCAATGAGCAGTTCTTC	CASSPPTSNEQFF
TRBV15	NA	NA	TRBJ2-5	TGTGCCACCAGCAGAGACCCGGGATTACAAGAGACCCAGTACTTC	CATSRDPGLQETQYF
TRBV20-1	TRBD1	NA	TRBJ1-2	TGCAGTGCTGGACAGGGGGGTGGCTACACCTTC	CSAGQGGGYTF
TRBV23-1	NA	NA	TRBJ2-7	TGCGCCAGCAGTCAACAAGAGAGCTCCTACGAGCAGTACTTC	CASSQQESSYEQYF
TRBV13	NA	NA	TRBJ1-1	TGTGCCAGCAGCTTAGGCAAAGGAGGGTACACTGAAGCTTTCTTT	CASSLGKGGYTEAFF
TRBV7-2	NA	few	TRBJ1-2	TGTGCCAGCAGCTTAGCGAGGAGCCAGGGATCGAACTATGGCTACACCTTC	CASSLARSQGSNYGYTF
TRBV29-1	NA	NA	TRBJ2-7	TGCAGCGCAAGAGGGGGTAAGAACGAGCAGTACTTC	CSARGGKNEQYF
TRBV6-5	TRBD1	NA	TRBJ2-7	TGTGCCAGCAGCAGACAGGGGCCAAGTTACGAGCAGTACTTC	CASSRQGPSYEQYF